Shown below are 15 T cell receptor beta chains from a single sample sequenced in a study of somatic mutations in cytotoxic T cells in rheumatoid arthritis. The table came from immunoSEQ multiplex PCR; TCRdb's copy has only in-frame clones and leaves some out. The table shows 18,000 or so clones, with around 70% occurring only once. The specimen was CD8+ T cells sorted from blood. The receptors here all came from a woman aged 60-75 years in good health.

V and J are TRBV6-1 and TRBJ1-4, with a possible D match to TRBD1 (5 bases). This CDR3 region has 15 residues. Trimming stripped 4 bases from V and 8 bases from J, with 17 bases between. In germline, CDR1 is MNHNS, CDR2 SASEGT. CDR3 DNA sequence: TGTGCCAGCAGTGGGGAAGACGGTGGGGGAGAAAAACTGTTTTTT. Amino acid sequence: CASSGEDGGGEKLFF.

V gene TRBV5-8 combines with J gene TRBJ2-7, with 9 bases identical to TRBD1. The junction had 18 bases not matched to a gene; V was cut back by 7 bases and J by 4 bases. This CDR3 is 17 amino acids long. CDR1 SGHTS and CDR2 YDEGEE come from the germline V gene. The CDR3 protein is CASGYSSSGQGFYEQYF. In nucleotides, the CDR3 is TGTGCCAGCGGATATTCCTCCTCGGGACAGGGATTTTACGAGCAGTACTTC.

J is TRBJ1-6 and V is TRBV7-6; the match to TRBD1 covers 11 bases. There are 16 residues in the CDR3. Germline trimming cut 5 bases from V and 10 bases from J; bases unmatched to any gene: 10. Germline CDR1 is SGHVS and CDR2 is FNYEAQ. The CDR3 sequence is CASSRISGTGGSPLHF. CDR3 bases: TGTGCCAGCAGCCGCATATCCGGGACAGGGGGATCACCCCTCCACTTT.

V and J are TRBV10-1 and TRBJ2-3; 8 positions agree with TRBD2. The V gene end was trimmed by 8 bases and the J gene end by 8 bases; junction bases not matched to a gene: 12. The germline V gene has CDR1 WNHNN and CDR2 SYGVQD (reference sequence). The CDR3 contains 14 residues. CDR3 protein: CASGTGRSGGTQYF. The CDR3 DNA follows: TGCGCCAGCGGTACCGGTCGGAGCGGGGGTACGCAGTATTTT.

The gene calls are TRBV10-1 and TRBJ1-4; D gene ambiguous. CDR1 is WNHNN and CDR2 is SYGVQD in the germline V gene (reference sequence). The CDR3 consists of 14 residues. V lost 0 bases to trimming and J lost 11 bases, with 13 bases between them. In DNA form, the CDR3 reads TGCGCCAGCAGTGAGTCCACCGAACCGGGGAAACTGTTTTTT. It encodes CASSESTEPGKLFF.

The rearrangement links TRBV11-1 to TRBJ2-7; maybe TRBD2 (6 bases). Looked up from germline, CDR1 is SGHAT and CDR2 is FQDESV (reference sequence). Trimming shortened V by 0 bases and J by 7 bases, and 10 bases separated the two germline ends. This CDR3 spans 13 amino acids. CDR3 DNA sequence: TGTGCCAGCAGCTTAGCCTATAGCGGAGAGCAGTACTTC. It is translated as CASSLAYSGEQYF.

This clone has a handful of counts. This chain joins TRBV6-6 and TRBJ1-2; D unresolved. V was clipped by 2 bases and J by 2 bases, with 12 bases between them. Germline loops: CDR1 MNHNY, CDR2 SVGAGI (reference sequence). The CDR3 is 15 amino acids. CDR3 residues: CASSYDPAGNYGYTF. The CDR3 region has the DNA TGTGCCAGCAGTTACGACCCAGCCGGAAACTATGGCTACACCTTC.

Only a few counts were recorded for this clone. The CDR3 bases are TGCGCCAGCAGTCAACCGGGAATCTGGAGCTCCTACGAGCAGTACTTC. This sequence encodes CASSQPGIWSSYEQYF. The J gene is TRBJ2-7, the V gene TRBV4-1, with D possibly TRBD2 on 5 matching bases. The ends were cut back, 6 bases at V and 0 bases at J, with 18 bases in the middle. Germline loops: CDR1 MGHRA, CDR2 YSYEKL. The CDR3 has 16 residues.

The V gene is TRBV25-1, the J gene TRBJ2-1; TRBD1 is a possible D gene (5 bases). In germline, CDR1 is MGHDK, CDR2 SYGVNS. The V gene lost 3 bases and the J gene lost 1 base, with 7 bases spanning the gap. CDR3 size: 14 residues. This CDR3 is CASSDAGSYNEQFF. The DNA of the CDR3 is TGTGCCAGCAGTGATGCAGGGTCCTACAATGAGCAGTTCTTC.

The genes are TRBV13 and TRBJ2-7; D tentatively reads TRBD1 or TRBD2 (5 bases each). This CDR3 spans 14 amino acids. Deletions cut 3 bases from V and 3 bases from J, with 12 bases between. Germline V lookup: CDR1 PRHDT, CDR2 FYEKMQ (reference sequence). The CDR3 spells CASSLGVASYEQYF. The CDR3 coding sequence is TGTGCCAGCAGCTTGGGGGTCGCGAGCTACGAGCAGTACTTC.

The chain carries TRBV27 and TRBJ2-7; TRBD1 agrees at 10 bases. The CDR3 totals 13 residues. Germline lookup yields CDR1 MNHEY and CDR2 SMNVEV (reference sequence). Germline trimming cut 3 bases from V and 7 bases from J; bases unmatched to any gene: 3. CDR3 amino acids: CASSLTGGREQYF. The CDR3 DNA reads as TGTGCCAGCAGTTTGACAGGGGGCCGGGAGCAGTACTTC.

This chain links TRBV5-1 with TRBJ1-1; D gene uncertain. The V and J ends lost 0 bases and 1 base respectively, with 4 bases between them. The germline V gene has CDR1 SGHRS and CDR2 YFSETQ. The CDR3 loop spans 13 amino acids. For the CDR3, the DNA is TGCGCCAGCAGCTTGGAGCAGAACACTGAAGCTTTCTTT. Translating it yields CASSLEQNTEAFF.

The chain has TRBV27 and TRBJ2-2; 7 nucleotides align to TRBD1. The germline CDR1 and CDR2 sequences are MNHEY and SMNVEV (reference sequence). V was pared by 10 bases and J by 7 bases, with 9 bases of the junction left unmatched. The CDR3 runs 13 residues. The CDR3 DNA is TGTGCCACCACAGACAGGGCGGACGGGGAGCTGTTTTTT. This translates into CATTDRADGELFF.

This sequence joins TRBV12-5 and TRBJ1-2, with 11 bases matching TRBD1. V gave up 4 bases and J gave up 4 bases; unmatched junction bases: 20. CDR1 is LGHNT and CDR2 is FRNRAP in the germline V gene. This CDR3 region has 20 residues. For the CDR3, the DNA is TGTGCTAGTGGTTGGGGGGCGGAGGGAGGACAGGGGGCTACGAGCTATGGCTACACCTTC. It is translated as CASGWGAEGGQGATSYGYTF.

The chain carries TRBV5-5 and TRBJ2-7, with 10 bases matching TRBD1. J gave up 0 bases and V 4 bases, and 4 bases lay outside the gene matches. Germline CDR1 is SGHKS and CDR2 is YYEKEE (reference sequence). The CDR3 contains 15 residues. In nucleotides, the CDR3 is TGTGCCAGCAGCAAGACAGGGGGCAGCTCCTACGAGCAGTACTTC. Protein: CASSKTGGSSYEQYF.